A single T cell receptor beta chain is shown here with its context. This clonotype was seen only a few times. The antigen it binds to is not known. Base qualities are not recorded, but no much larger clone differs from it by a single base. The library was obtained by RACE. Instrument used: NextSeq 500. During library preparation, unique molecular identifiers were attached to individual cDNA molecules so that TCRs could be counted in a quantitative, reproducible way. For every blood RNA sample, sequencing covered both the TCR alpha and TCR beta chains. From the authors' description of their analysis: Samples had a median of roughly 98,000 TCRs, with a range from roughly 23,224 to 750,000. The Decombinator software suite was used to annotate V, J and CDR3 in the TCR reads. To make PS versus PT1 abundance plots, every sample was subsampled to the same number of TCRs (28,000). TCRs were defined as expanded if absent before sensitization and observed at least eight times at the 2-week time point. The raw public data were reprocessed by TCRdb itself: fastp quality trimming at Q25, MiXCR clonotype calling, in-frame beta chains only. CDR3 protein sequences are deduplicated, and each keeps its most common genes and DNA. These V and J calls originate from TCRdb's pipeline instead of the authors' own analysis. This sample holds roughly 380,000 distinct CDR3 sequences; 4.5% to 6% were observed only once. The ten top clones hold around 2.6% of the sample.

This entry comes from a study of human T cells and chemical hapten exposure (dated by TCRdb to about 2021). For the study in its entirety: For sensitization, 2% DPC in acetone was applied to a 2 cm by 2 cm area of upper inner arm skin. For TCR sequencing, blood came from 25 to 35 alopecia patients at anywhere from one to four time points (pre-sensitization, 2, 6 and 24 weeks). Alopecia areata with under or over 50% scalp involvement, alopecia totalis and alopecia universalis were represented in the patient cohort, which was mostly female. Blood samples were taken from patients before sensitization (week 0) and then at 2, 6 and about 24 weeks after DPC sensitization. Peripheral blood TCR repertoire changes were tracked in vivo in alopecia patients during primary and secondary sensitization to the hapten diphenylcyclopropenone (DPC). Throughout the roughly 25-week study period, patients were also given weekly therapeutic DPC doses on the scalp. Libraries were pooled for sequencing, and per-sample TCR yields varied mainly because of small differences in library volumes within the pool. Patch tests used Finn chambers with 0.01% DPC on the upper back, scored after 6 days by International Contact Dermatitis Research Group standards. Paper-wide results and their limitations: After repeated subsampling, the strength of the expansion versus patch-test correlation and the threshold at which it became significant changed. All patients had alopecia, a presumed autoimmune disease, so their immune response might differ from that of healthy individuals. Expanded TCRs formed significantly more large CDR3 similarity clusters than pre-sensitization or healthy control sets, consistent with antigen-driven responses. DPC sensitization did not change how many TCRs were above 1 in 1000 frequency, and no evidence was found of alterations in global repertoire structure. A positive correlation was found between the number of PT1 expanded TCRs and patch test score, with significance reached at thresholds 8, 16 and 32 but not 4.

V drops 0 bases and J drops 5 bases, leaving 14 bases in between. From cysteine to phenylalanine, the CDR3 is 15 amino acids long. Kept here is only the CDR3 DNA, which spans 45 bases and is read in frame from base 1. According to the germline V gene, CDR1 reads MNHEY and CDR2 reads SVGEGT. The time point label, as the study defines it: pre-sensitization, week 0. The treatment or condition label for this specimen denotes: therapeutic diphenylcyclopropenone sensitization with weekly scalp DPC. At each patch-test visit, blood was drawn before the patch test was applied. Patients were considered eligible if aged 18 to 70, diagnosed with alopecia and deemed suitable for DPC therapy, and patients were excluded if pregnant. Total RNA was extracted from unfractionated whole blood collected in Tempus Blood RNA tubes.

The TCR comes from a woman in her fifties or sixties with alopecia areata. Some clones in this sample may be carry-over from other donors' samples. The chain is made from TRBV6-2 or TRBV6-3 and TRBJ2-7; the D gene is perhaps TRBD2, from 5 matching bases. The source material was whole blood, sampled in connection with sensitization to the hapten diphenylcyclopropenone (DPC). The CDR3 protein is CASSYSLGLRDEQYF. The DNA sequence reads TGTGCCAGCAGTTACTCTCTGGGTCTGCGGGACGAGCAGTACTTC.